Below are 11 T cell receptor beta chains sequenced from a single sample in a study of blood T cells in healthy people across ages. A second PCR of about 7 to 12 cycles used a sample-barcoded 5' primer and a J-beta primer mix. TCRdb itself ran the 5' RACE reads through MiXCR, one entry per CDR3 protein. This table holds some 730,000 distinct CDR3 sequences, approximately 22% found once. Sequenced sample: blood. Receptors originate from a man in his 70s in good health.

The table lists this clonotype with a few counts. The rearrangement uses TRBV6-7 and TRBJ2-7; D is unresolved. TRBV6-7 is an ORF; its function is uncertain. CDR3 size: 13 residues. V lost 2 bases and J lost 3, with 8 bases in between. CDR3 in DNA: TGTGCCAGCAGTTACAAGGCAGTCTACGAGCAGTACGTC. It translates to CASSYKAVYEQYV.

The rearrangement uses TRBV5-6 and TRBJ2-5; 10 bases line up with TRBD2. The V gene end was trimmed by 2 bases and the J gene end by 0 bases; junction bases not matched to a gene: 7. Germline V gives CDR1 SGHDT, CDR2 YYEEEE. The CDR3 covers 17 residues. CDR3 amino acids: CASSLFRSGGDQETQYF. In DNA, the CDR3 is TGTGCCAGCAGCTTATTCCGGAGCGGGGGGGACCAAGAGACCCAGTACTTC.

V usage is TRBV20-1 and J usage is TRBJ2-1, with 11 bases aligning to TRBD2. Germline-derived CDR1 and CDR2 are DFQATT and SNEGSKA (reference sequence). The trim removed 1 base at V and 6 bases at J, leaving 5 bases unmatched. This CDR3 spans 15 amino acids. The CDR3 protein is CSARGGLAAINEQFF. The CDR3 DNA reads TGCAGTGCTAGAGGGGGACTAGCGGCCATCAATGAGCAGTTCTTC.

This clonotype was seen more than once but under ten times. The V call is TRBV10-3, the J call TRBJ1-4, with unresolved D. Germline CDR1 and CDR2: ENHRY and SYGVKD. The CDR3 runs 13 residues. V shed 0 bases and J shed 8 bases, with 7 bases lying between them. CDR3 in DNA: TGTGCCATCAGTGAGTCACCTGACGAAAAACTGTTTTTT. This translates into CAISESPDEKLFF.

In this sample, this clonotype turned up a few times. The J gene is TRBJ1-2, the V gene TRBV20-1; D gene ambiguous. Per germline, CDR1 DFQATT and CDR2 SNEGSKA (reference sequence). The CDR3 is made up of 13 amino acids. With 1 base removed from V and 4 bases from J, the gap between germline ends came to 10 bases. The CDR3 reads CSARVQEVYGYTF. The CDR3 region has the DNA TGCAGTGCTAGAGTCCAGGAGGTCTATGGCTACACCTTC.

The chain employs TRBV12-3 or TRBV12-4 and TRBJ1-2; D unresolved. Trimming pared 2 bases from V and 0 bases from J, leaving 10 bases between. This CDR3 comprises 15 residues. CDR3 DNA sequence: TGTGCCAGCAGTTTATTTCGGGGTGCTAACTATGGCTACACCTTC. This sequence encodes CASSLFRGANYGYTF.

The rearrangement joins TRBV10-2 to TRBJ2-5; 8 bases match TRBD1. J lost 2 bases, V lost 4 bases, and 9 bases had no gene match. The V gene's germline CDR1 is WSHSY and CDR2 SAAADI. The CDR3 extends over 16 amino acids. The CDR3 sequence is CASSAGGWGSQETQYF. CDR3 bases: TGCGCCAGCAGTGCAGGGGGCTGGGGCAGTCAAGAGACCCAGTACTTC.

This clonotype was observed a few times. The rearrangement uses TRBV14 and TRBJ2-1; D remains ambiguous. Germline V gives CDR1 SGHDN, CDR2 FVKESK. Deletions cut 4 bases from V and 1 base from J, with 8 bases between. The CDR3 consists of 14 residues. The CDR3 nucleotides are TGTGCCAGCAGCCGAACAGTTTCCTACAATGAGCAGTTCTTC. The encoded protein is CASSRTVSYNEQFF.

This sequence joins TRBV6-2 or TRBV6-3 and TRBJ2-3, with 9 bases fitting TRBD1. V lost 6 bases to trimming and J lost 4 bases; unmatched junction nucleotides: 11. The CDR3 is 16 amino acids. Germline CDR1 MNHEY, CDR2 SVGEGT. Here the CDR3 reads CASSTIPGQGPDTQYF. CDR3 bases: TGTGCCAGCAGCACGATTCCGGGACAGGGCCCAGATACGCAGTATTTT.

This clonotype was seen just once. V usage is TRBV20-1 and J usage is TRBJ2-3, with TRBD1 matching 9 bases. V lost 5 bases to trimming and J lost 3 bases; unmatched junction nucleotides: 12. The CDR3 extends over 16 amino acids. Per germline, CDR1 DFQATT and CDR2 SNEGSKA (reference sequence). The DNA of the CDR3 is TGCAGTGCTTCGAATTACGGACAGGGGTTGACAGATACGCAGTATTTT. Translated: CSASNYGQGLTDTQYF.

This rearrangement joins TRBV20-1 to TRBJ2-3; 11 bases line up with TRBD1. CDR1 and CDR2 from the germline V gene are DFQATT and SNEGSKA (reference sequence). The CDR3 runs 12 residues. The CDR3 DNA is TGCACCTCCGGGACAGGGGGAGATACGCAGTATTTT. Protein product: CTSGTGGDTQYF.